The TCR beta chain under discussion was sequenced for a study of beta chain features in type 1 diabetes. CDR3 size: 18 residues. Germline CDR1 SGHRS, CDR2 YFSETQ. The J segment lost 6 bases and the V segment lost 1 base, leaving 14 bases of the junction unmatched. The authors reverse transcribed all of the isolated RNA, so sequencing captured expressed TCRB transcripts. About 3.57 million reads per sample were averaged for naive, central memory and regulatory samples. The table came from immunoSEQ multiplex PCR; TCRdb's copy has only in-frame clones and leaves some out. The table lists hundreds of thousands of clones, around 12% of them singletons. Staining for CD45RO/CCR7/CD25/CD127/CD95/CD27 allowed sorting of CD4+ naive, central memory, regulatory and stem cell-like memory cells.

The sample was naive CD4+ T cells from blood. The TCR comes from a man between 18 and 29 years old in good health. The genes are TRBV5-1 and TRBJ2-3, with 10 positions matching TRBD2. The CDR3 loop is CASSLLSSGGPGGDTQYF. As DNA, the CDR3 is TGCGCCAGCAGCTTGTTGTCTAGCGGGGGCCCAGGCGGTGATACGCAGTATTTT.